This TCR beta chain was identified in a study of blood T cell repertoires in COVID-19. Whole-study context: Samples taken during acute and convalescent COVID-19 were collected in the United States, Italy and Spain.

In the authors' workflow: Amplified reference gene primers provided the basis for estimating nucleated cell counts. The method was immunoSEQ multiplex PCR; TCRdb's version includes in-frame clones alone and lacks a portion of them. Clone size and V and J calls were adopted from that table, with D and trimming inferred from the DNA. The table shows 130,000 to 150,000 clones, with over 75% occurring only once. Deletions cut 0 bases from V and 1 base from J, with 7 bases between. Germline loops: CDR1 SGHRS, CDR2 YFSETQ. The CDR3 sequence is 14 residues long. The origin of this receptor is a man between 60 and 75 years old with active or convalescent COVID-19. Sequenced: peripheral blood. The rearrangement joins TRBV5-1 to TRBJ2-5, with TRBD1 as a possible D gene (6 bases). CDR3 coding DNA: TGCGCCAGCAGCTTGGGACAGGTCCAAGAGACCCAGTACTTC. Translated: CASSLGQVQETQYF.